This T cell receptor beta chain was sequenced in a study of blood T cell repertoires in COVID-19. In the source study's methods: Amplification from reference gene primers served as the basis for estimated nucleated cell counts. Assay: immunoSEQ multiplex PCR; the TCRdb copy retains only in-frame clones and omits some. V and J calls and clone size are those listed in that table; D and trimming were worked out from the DNA. The sample lists about 75,000 clones, less than 85% occurring once. The V and J ends lost 4 bases and 2 bases, in that order; junction bases with no gene match: 2. There are 15 residues in the CDR3. CDR1 is SGHTA and CDR2 is FQGNSA in the germline V gene.

Source material: peripheral blood. This TCR derives from a human donor with acute or convalescent COVID-19. The donor label of this sample is uncertain. This chain joins TRBV7-2 and TRBJ2-1; 10 positions agree with TRBD2. This CDR3 is CASSSSGSPYNEQFF. CDR3 nucleotides: TGTGCCAGCAGCTCTAGCGGGAGCCCCTACAATGAGCAGTTCTTC. The variable domain in full, with the rest retrieved from reference TRBV7-2 and TRBJ2-1, is GAGVSQSPSNKVTEKGKDVELRCDPISGHTALYWYRQSLGQGLEFLIYFQGNSAPDKSGLPSDRFSAERTGGSVSTLTIQRTQQEDSAVYLCASSSSGSPYNEQFFGPGTRLTVL.